This T cell receptor beta chain is from a study of high-grade serous ovarian cancer treatment subgroups. The overall study: Each sample yielded on average around 7,000 unique TCR beta rearrangements from 12,000 to 15,000 reads. Findings and caveats of the study: Different patients shared almost no repertoire; same-patient tumors shared about 0.095 to 0.85.

Tumor samples were obtained before definitive surgery or chemotherapy. This clone was found once. Its antigen is not identified. The germline V gene has CDR1 ENHRY and CDR2 SYGVKD. This CDR3 is 16 amino acids long. V was pared by 2 bases and J by 2 bases, with 13 bases between. TCRdb's table, derived via immunoSEQ multiplex PCR, lists solely in-frame clones and lacks some. In the table there are around 8,100 clones, around 80% of which are singletons. This chain connects TRBV10-3 to TRBJ1-5; D not resolved. The sequence derives from a human donor with high-grade serous ovarian cancer. Input material: tumor tissue. In nucleotides, the CDR3 is TGTGCCATCAGTGAGGATAACACTCGGGGCAATCAGCCCCAGCATTTT. Its protein product is CAISEDNTRGNQPQHF.